The 23 T cell receptor beta chains below come from one sample, sequenced in a study of shared clonotypes between healthy human individuals. The protocol was immunoSEQ multiplex PCR, while the TCRdb copy is restricted to in-frame clones and leaves out a portion. The sample yields about 2.5 million clones, around 90% seen once. The sequenced sample consisted of naive CD4+ T cells from PBMCs. Subset described: CD45RA+ positively selected. All receptors come from a man aged 18 to 29 in good health. Some clones in this sample may be carry-over from other donors' samples.

A word on this clone: The sample holds other DNA sequences that translate to the same CDR3. The chain combines TRBV5-1 with TRBJ2-3; D is unresolved. This CDR3 has 13 residues. V lost 1 base, J lost 3 bases, and 6 bases lay in between. Germline V CDR1 and CDR2: SGHRS, YFSETQ. This chain's CDR3 is CASSLPGTDTQYF. The CDR3 DNA sequence: TGCGCCAGCAGCTTGCCAGGTACAGATACGCAGTATTTT.

CDR3 coding DNA: TGTGCCAGCAGTCCGCCGGGACAGGGGGAGAAGACCCAGTACTTC. Residues: CASSPPGQGEKTQYF. The chain joins TRBV6-5 to TRBJ2-5; 11 bases align to TRBD1. V lost 5 bases and J lost 6; bases outside the gene matches: 8. Germline V gene lookup returns CDR1 MNHEY and CDR2 SVGAGI. The CDR3 has 15 residues.

Regarding this clone: The sample carries other DNA sequences with the same CDR3. The genes are TRBV18 and TRBJ2-1, with D tentatively TRBD2 (6 bases). Trimming removed 3 bases at V and 1 base at J, with 10 bases between. The length of the CDR3 is 15 residues. CDR1 and CDR2 from the germline V gene are KGHSH and LQKENI. CDR3 sequence: CASSPSSGSYNEQFF. In DNA, the CDR3 is TGTGCCAGCTCACCGTCCAGCGGGTCCTACAATGAGCAGTTCTTC.

The chain has TRBV9 and TRBJ1-2; tentatively, D is TRBD1 (6 bases). The CDR3 runs 15 residues. V was shortened by 3 bases and J by 1 base, with 13 bases between the two germline ends. Germline V gene sequence: CDR1 SGDLS, CDR2 YYNGEE. The CDR3 bases are TGTGCCAGCAGCGAAGGGGGAACCCTTAACTATGGCTACACCTTC. Its translation: CASSEGGTLNYGYTF.

The genes are TRBV28 and TRBJ1-3; TRBD1 is a possible D gene (5 bases). Germline CDR1 MDHEN, CDR2 SYDVKM. The CDR3 loop spans 18 amino acids. V lost 8 bases and J 0 bases, leaving 23 bases between the germline ends. CDR3 sequence (DNA): TGTGCCAGCGTCTCAGGTGGGGGGGATCGTTACTCTGGAAACACCATATATTTT. The encoded protein is CASVSGGGDRYSGNTIYF. Together with reference TRBV28 and TRBJ1-3, the CDR3 gives the full variable domain: DVKVTQSSRYLVKRTGEKVFLECVQDMDHENMFWYRQDPGLGLRLIYFSYDVKMKEKGDIPEGYSVSREKKERFSLILESASTNQTSMYLCASVSGGGDRYSGNTIYFGEGSWLTVV.

The DNA of the CDR3 is TGTGCCAGCAGCTTCCCGGAGCGGGAGGAAGGGGAGACCCAGTACTTC. Amino acids: CASSFPEREEGETQYF. This chain connects TRBV5-8 to TRBJ2-5, with 9 nucleotides matching TRBD2. The CDR3 is made up of 16 amino acids. Germline CDR1 SGHTS, CDR2 YDEGEE. The trim removed 2 bases at V and 5 bases at J, leaving 10 bases unmatched.

The chain is built from TRBV7-2 and TRBJ2-7; unclear D gene. V was shortened by 1 base and J by 0 bases, with 10 bases between the two germline ends. CDR1 and CDR2 from the germline V gene are SGHTA and FQGNSA. The length of the CDR3 is 15 residues. CDR3 sequence reads: CASSLVAESSYEQYF. As DNA, the CDR3 is TGTGCCAGCAGCTTAGTCGCGGAAAGCTCCTACGAGCAGTACTTC.

The V gene is TRBV11-3, the J gene TRBJ2-5; D is possibly TRBD2 (5 bases). Germline values: CDR1 SGHNT, CDR2 YENEEA. V was pared by 2 bases and J by 7 bases, with 14 bases between. This CDR3 spans 14 amino acids. CDR3 region: CASSLNAGVGTQYF. The CDR3 nucleotides read TGTGCCAGCAGCTTAAACGCGGGCGTCGGGACCCAGTACTTC.

This clone was seen only once. This chain links TRBV6-5 with TRBJ2-7; D is perhaps TRBD1 or TRBD2 (6 bases each). Germline V gene lookup returns CDR1 MNHEY and CDR2 SVGAGI. The length of the CDR3 is 12 residues. V lost 8 bases and J 3 bases, leaving 11 bases between the germline ends. The CDR3 loop is CASGGGFYEQYF. For the CDR3, the DNA is TGTGCCAGCGGAGGGGGGTTCTACGAGCAGTACTTC.

The CDR3 here is CASGFTTSGRPSNTQYF. The CDR3 bases are TGTGCTAGTGGTTTTACAACTAGCGGGAGGCCATCCAATACGCAGTATTTT. The chain combines TRBV12-5 with TRBJ2-3; 12 bases line up with TRBD2. Germline assignment: CDR1 LGHNT and CDR2 FRNRAP. The CDR3 is made up of 17 amino acids. The J segment lost 7 bases and the V segment lost 3 bases, leaving 11 bases of the junction unmatched.

The chain joins TRBV6-1 to TRBJ2-7, with 10 positions matching TRBD2. This CDR3 contains 15 residues. V lost 6 bases and J lost 2; bases outside the gene matches: 7. CDR1 is MNHNS, CDR2 SASEGT, per germline. The CDR3 DNA is TGTGCCAGCAGGGCTGGGACTAGCGCCGCCTACGAGCAGTACTTC. Amino acids: CASRAGTSAAYEQYF.

This chain uses TRBV19 with TRBJ2-3; D possibly uses TRBD1 or TRBD2 (5 bases each). From germline, CDR1 is LNHDA and CDR2 SQIVND (reference sequence). This CDR3 is built from 19 residues. V was clipped by 6 bases and J by 4 bases, with 29 bases between them. The CDR3 bases are TGTGCCAGTAGCCGCCCCCGCATGACGGGACCACTGGGGGCAGATACGCAGTATTTT. Protein product: CASSRPRMTGPLGADTQYF.

The CDR3 is CASSPTTGTANYGYTF. The CDR3 DNA sequence: TGTGCCAGCAGCCCGACGACAGGGACAGCTAACTATGGCTACACCTTC. The gene calls are TRBV5-6 and TRBJ1-2; 7 bases match TRBD1. The germline V gene encodes CDR1 SGHDT and CDR2 YYEEEE. V lost 4 bases to trimming and J lost 0 bases; unmatched junction nucleotides: 9. The CDR3 is made up of 16 amino acids.

The V call is TRBV2, the J call TRBJ1-5; 10 bases line up with TRBD1. V trimming: 6 bases; J trimming: 7 bases; junction bases outside the gene matches: 15. The CDR3 loop spans 17 amino acids. The germline V gene has CDR1 SNHLY and CDR2 FYNNEI. The CDR3 loop is CASSAGTGAPLEQPQHF. In DNA, the CDR3 is TGTGCCAGCAGCGCCGGGACAGGGGCGCCCCTTGAACAGCCCCAGCATTTT.

This clone was seen a handful of times. The rearrangement uses TRBV28 and TRBJ1-2, with D uncertain. The CDR3 has 14 amino acids. The V and J ends lost 1 base and 6 bases respectively, with 12 bases between them. The germline V gene has CDR1 MDHEN and CDR2 SYDVKM. This CDR3 is CASSLLRGPNGYTF. CDR3 nucleotide sequence: TGTGCCAGCAGTTTATTACGTGGCCCAAATGGCTACACCTTC.

The chain joins TRBV18 to TRBJ2-7, with 12 nucleotides matching TRBD1. Germline V gene sequence: CDR1 KGHSH, CDR2 LQKENI. The CDR3 is 15 amino acids. Unmatched junction bases numbered 4, after V lost 6 bases and J lost 1 base. DNA of the CDR3: TGTGCCAGCTCCCGGGACAGGGGGCCTTCCTACGAGCAGTACTTC. This gives the protein CASSRDRGPSYEQYF. Drawing the rest from reference TRBV18 and TRBJ2-7, the complete variable domain is NAGVMQNPRHLVRRRGQEARLRCSPMKGHSHVYWYRQLPEEGLKFMVYLQKENIIDESGMPKERFSAEFPKEGPSILRIQQVVRGDSAAYFCASSRDRGPSYEQYFGPGTRLTVT.

The J gene is TRBJ2-5, the V gene TRBV7-2, with a weak D call TRBD1 (5 bases). Germline CDR1 reads SGHTA; CDR2 reads FQGNSA. The CDR3 consists of 16 residues. Trimming removed 2 bases at V and 0 bases at J, with 13 bases between. The CDR3 DNA reads TGTGCCAGCAGCTTATCGGTCGGACATTACCAAGAGACCCAGTACTTC. It is translated as CASSLSVGHYQETQYF.

This sequence joins TRBV5-1 and TRBJ1-6; D is uncertain. The CDR3 length is 15 residues. Between the trimmed V and J ends, which lost 4 bases and 5 bases, there was a span of 13 bases. Germline V gene sequence: CDR1 SGHRS, CDR2 YFSETQ. The CDR3 nucleotides read TGCGCCAGCAGCGTAGACGACTGGAATAATTCACCCCTCCACTTT. Amino acid sequence: CASSVDDWNNSPLHF.

In regard to this clone: Other DNA sequences of this sample code for an identical CDR3. The rearrangement uses TRBV7-2 and TRBJ2-5; D assignment may be TRBD1 or TRBD2 (6 bases each). The CDR3 loop spans 13 amino acids. Germline CDR1 SGHTA, CDR2 FQGNSA. V was cut by 5 bases and J by 5 bases, with 12 bases left in between. The CDR3 nucleotides are TGTGCCAGCAGCCCACGAGGGGGGGAGACCCAGTACTTC. Translating it yields CASSPRGGETQYF.

The chain employs TRBV19 and TRBJ1-5; the match to TRBD1 covers 11 bases. This CDR3 has 18 amino acids. Germline CDR1 reads LNHDA; CDR2 reads SQIVND (reference sequence). The V gene end was trimmed by 4 bases and the J gene end by 0 bases; junction bases not matched to a gene: 8. CDR3 sequence reads: CASSKDRGRSYSNQPQHF. Written as DNA, the CDR3 is TGTGCCAGTAGTAAGGACAGGGGGCGAAGTTATAGCAATCAGCCCCAGCATTTT.

The chain couples TRBV21-1 to TRBJ1-5; TRBD1, the table's D call, was not compared with the DNA. TRBV21-1 is deemed a pseudogene. CDR3 length equals 18 residues. This CDR3 reads CASTNPNRTGRVNQPQHF. The DNA of the CDR3 is TGTGCCAGCACCAACCCCAATCGGACAGGGAGGGTCAATCAGCCCCAGCATTTT.

J is TRBJ2-1 and V is TRBV28; tentatively, D is TRBD2 (6 bases). From germline, CDR1 is MDHEN and CDR2 SYDVKM. The germline V and J ends were trimmed by 3 bases and 9 bases, with 21 bases remaining between them. There are 16 residues in the CDR3. CDR3 nucleotides: TGTGCCAGCAGTTTTATTGTGGGAGGTCTTACAGGTGAGCAGTTCTTC. It yields the protein CASSFIVGGLTGEQFF.

The chain employs TRBV5-4 and TRBJ2-1, with 8 bases fitting TRBD1. J gave up 2 bases and V 4 bases, and 8 bases lay outside the gene matches. CDR1 is SGHNT and CDR2 is YYREEE in the germline V gene (reference sequence). The CDR3 is 16 amino acids. The CDR3 sequence: CASSPKGDRPYNEQFF. As DNA, the CDR3 is TGTGCCAGCAGCCCGAAGGGGGACAGGCCCTACAATGAGCAGTTCTTC.